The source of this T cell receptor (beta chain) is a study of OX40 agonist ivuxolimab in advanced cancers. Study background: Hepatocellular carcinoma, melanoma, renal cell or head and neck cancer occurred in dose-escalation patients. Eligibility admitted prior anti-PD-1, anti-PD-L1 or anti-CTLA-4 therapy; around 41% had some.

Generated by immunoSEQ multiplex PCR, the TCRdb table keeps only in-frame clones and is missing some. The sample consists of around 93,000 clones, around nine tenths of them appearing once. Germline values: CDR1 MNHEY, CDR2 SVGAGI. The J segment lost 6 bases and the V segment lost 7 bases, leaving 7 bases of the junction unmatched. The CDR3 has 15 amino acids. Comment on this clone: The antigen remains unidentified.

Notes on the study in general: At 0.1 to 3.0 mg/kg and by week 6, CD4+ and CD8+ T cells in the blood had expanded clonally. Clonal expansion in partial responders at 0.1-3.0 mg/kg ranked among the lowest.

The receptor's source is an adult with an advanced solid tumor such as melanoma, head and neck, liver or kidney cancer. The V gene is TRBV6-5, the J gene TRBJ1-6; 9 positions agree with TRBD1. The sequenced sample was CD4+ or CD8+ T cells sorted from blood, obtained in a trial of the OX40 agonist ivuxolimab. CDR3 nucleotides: TGTGCCAGCATAGAAACAGGGGGCCGTAATTCACCCCTCCACTTT. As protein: CASIETGGRNSPLHF.